The rows below give T cell receptor beta chains drawn from one sample of a study of siplizumab effects on memory and regulatory T cells. Only in-frame clones appear in the TCRdb table, and some are missing; sequencing was by immunoSEQ multiplex PCR. The sample comprises 85,000 to 95,000 clones, 94% of which are singletons, and less than 0.4% rests with the top ten. Source material: non-Treg CD4+ T cells sorted from blood. Every receptor here comes from a human donor in good health. CDR3s include the opening cysteine and the closing phenylalanine or tryptophan. Fields, in order: clone size, D gene, J gene, V gene, CDR3 protein, CDR3 DNA. D genes are given only for firm matches. Rows may omit the clone size; those that give it use once, few, many or a size class.

clone_size: NA
d_call: NA
j_call: TRBJ2-7
v_call: TRBV30
cdr3_aa: CAWNPGAAYEQYF
cdr3_nt: TGTGCCTGGAACCCGGGGGCGGCCTACGAGCAGTACTTC

clone_size: NA
d_call: TRBD2
j_call: TRBJ2-1
v_call: TRBV4-2
cdr3_aa: CASSQEGGRKDNEQFF
cdr3_nt: TGTGCCAGCAGCCAAGAGGGCGGGAGGAAAGACAATGAGCAGTTCTTC

clone_size: NA
d_call: TRBD2
j_call: TRBJ2-1
v_call: TRBV7-3
cdr3_aa: CASSPAERGGSSYNEQFF
cdr3_nt: TGTGCCAGCAGCCCCGCGGAGCGGGGGGGCAGCTCCTACAATGAGCAGTTCTTC

clone_size: NA
d_call: NA
j_call: TRBJ1-5
v_call: TRBV18
cdr3_aa: CASSPQGSGQPQHF
cdr3_nt: TGTGCCAGCTCACCACAGGGGTCAGGTCAGCCCCAGCATTTT

clone_size: NA
d_call: NA
j_call: TRBJ1-1
v_call: TRBV5-1
cdr3_aa: CASSLGNVDTEAFF
cdr3_nt: TGCGCCAGCAGCTTGGGTAACGTGGACACTGAAGCTTTCTTT

clone_size: NA
d_call: NA
j_call: TRBJ2-2
v_call: TRBV7-9
cdr3_aa: CASSLTGMRTGELFF
cdr3_nt: TGTGCCAGCAGCTTAACGGGGATGCGGACCGGGGAGCTGTTTTTT

clone_size: once
d_call: NA
j_call: TRBJ1-5
v_call: TRBV19
cdr3_aa: CASSLLGTESNQPQHF
cdr3_nt: TGTGCCAGTAGTCTTCTTGGAACAGAAAGCAATCAGCCCCAGCATTTT

clone_size: few
d_call: NA
j_call: TRBJ1-1
v_call: TRBV27
cdr3_aa: CASSEGTEAFF
cdr3_nt: TGTGCCAGCAGTGAGGGCACTGAAGCTTTCTTT

clone_size: NA
d_call: TRBD1
j_call: TRBJ2-7
v_call: TRBV5-1
cdr3_aa: CASSLDTGGTYEQYF
cdr3_nt: TGCGCCAGCAGCTTGGATACAGGGGGCACCTACGAGCAGTACTTC

clone_size: NA
d_call: TRBD1
j_call: TRBJ1-2
v_call: TRBV6-5
cdr3_aa: CASRFTGTGDGYTF
cdr3_nt: TGTGCCAGCAGATTCACCGGGACAGGGGACGGCTACACCTTC

clone_size: once
d_call: NA
j_call: TRBJ2-5
v_call: TRBV11-2
cdr3_aa: CASSSVRGRTQETQYF
cdr3_nt: TGTGCCAGCAGCTCGGTTCGGGGGAGAACCCAAGAGACCCAGTACTTC

clone_size: NA
d_call: NA
j_call: TRBJ1-3
v_call: TRBV6-5
cdr3_aa: CASSYSMWAPQDF
cdr3_nt: TGTGCCAGCAGTTACTCGATGTGGGCCCCCCAGGATTTT

clone_size: NA
d_call: NA
j_call: TRBJ1-6
v_call: TRBV25-1
cdr3_aa: CASRGAIGNNSPLHF
cdr3_nt: TGTGCCAGCCGGGGGGCCATCGGTAATAATTCACCCCTCCACTTT

clone_size: NA
d_call: NA
j_call: TRBJ2-2
v_call: TRBV19
cdr3_aa: CASSIVGSTGELFF
cdr3_nt: TGTGCCAGTAGTATTGTGGGAAGCACCGGGGAGCTGTTTTTT

clone_size: NA
d_call: NA
j_call: TRBJ1-2
v_call: TRBV6-1
cdr3_aa: CASSVEYGYTF
cdr3_nt: TGTGCCAGCAGCGTAGAGTATGGCTACACCTTC

clone_size: NA
d_call: NA
j_call: TRBJ2-7
v_call: TRBV18
cdr3_aa: CASSPAQDYEQYF
cdr3_nt: TGTGCCAGCTCCCCCGCCCAGGACTACGAGCAGTACTTC

clone_size: once
d_call: NA
j_call: TRBJ2-7
v_call: TRBV6-5
cdr3_aa: CASGQNYEQYF
cdr3_nt: TGTGCCAGCGGGCAGAACTACGAGCAGTACTTC

clone_size: NA
d_call: TRBD1
j_call: TRBJ1-1
v_call: TRBV7-8
cdr3_aa: CASSADRGGEAFF
cdr3_nt: TGTGCCAGCAGCGCCGACAGGGGAGGAGAAGCTTTCTTT

clone_size: NA
d_call: NA
j_call: TRBJ1-2
v_call: TRBV14
cdr3_aa: CASSLLGGASGYTF
cdr3_nt: TGTGCCAGCAGCCTCCTGGGGGGCGCCTCTGGCTACACCTTC

clone_size: NA
d_call: TRBD1
j_call: TRBJ1-3
v_call: TRBV5-1
cdr3_aa: CASSLPGTANSGNTIYF
cdr3_nt: TGCGCCAGCAGCTTACCCGGGACAGCGAACTCTGGAAACACCATATATTTT

clone_size: NA
d_call: NA
j_call: TRBJ2-7
v_call: TRBV30
cdr3_aa: CAWSSLGGSYEQYF
cdr3_nt: TGTGCCTGGAGTTCCCTAGGGGGCTCCTACGAGCAGTACTTC

clone_size: NA
d_call: NA
j_call: TRBJ2-5
v_call: TRBV25-1
cdr3_aa: CASTTTTILQETQYF
cdr3_nt: TGTGCCAGCACAACCACGACAATATTACAAGAGACCCAGTACTTC

clone_size: NA
d_call: TRBD2
j_call: TRBJ2-7
v_call: TRBV10-2
cdr3_aa: CASSSGTSGIEQYF
cdr3_nt: TGCGCCAGCTCTTCCGGGACTAGCGGGATCGAGCAGTACTTC

clone_size: NA
d_call: TRBD2
j_call: TRBJ2-5
v_call: TRBV18
cdr3_aa: CASSPTSGSYQETQYF
cdr3_nt: TGTGCCAGCTCACCGACTAGCGGGAGCTATCAAGAGACCCAGTACTTC

clone_size: NA
d_call: TRBD2
j_call: TRBJ2-3
v_call: TRBV5-4
cdr3_aa: CAASRGGSTDTQYF
cdr3_nt: TGTGCCGCCTCCCGGGGGGGCAGCACAGATACGCAGTATTTT

clone_size: NA
d_call: NA
j_call: TRBJ1-2
v_call: TRBV20-1
cdr3_aa: CSTRGTLGYTF
cdr3_nt: TGCAGTACTAGAGGCACTTTGGGCTACACCTTC

clone_size: NA
d_call: TRBD1
j_call: TRBJ2-5
v_call: TRBV5-1
cdr3_aa: CASSEGQPTGETQYF
cdr3_nt: TGCGCCAGCAGCGAGGGACAGCCTACGGGGGAGACCCAGTACTTC

clone_size: NA
d_call: NA
j_call: TRBJ2-6
v_call: TRBV19
cdr3_aa: CASSIVGIGANVLTF
cdr3_nt: TGTGCCAGTAGTATCGTAGGGATTGGGGCCAACGTCCTGACTTTC

clone_size: NA
d_call: TRBD1
j_call: TRBJ2-1
v_call: TRBV18
cdr3_aa: CASSAGQATYNEQFF
cdr3_nt: TGTGCCAGCTCGGCTGGACAGGCAACCTACAATGAGCAGTTCTTC

clone_size: NA
d_call: TRBD2
j_call: TRBJ2-1
v_call: TRBV6-4
cdr3_aa: CASSVGLAGGPVGSYNEQFF
cdr3_nt: TGTGCCAGCAGCGTAGGACTAGCGGGAGGGCCGGTTGGATCCTACAATGAGCAGTTCTTC

clone_size: NA
d_call: NA
j_call: TRBJ2-4
v_call: TRBV11-2
cdr3_aa: CASSLEGFLAKNIQYF
cdr3_nt: TGTGCCAGCAGCTTAGAAGGATTCCTAGCCAAAAACATTCAGTACTTC

clone_size: few
d_call: TRBD2
j_call: TRBJ2-7
v_call: TRBV19
cdr3_aa: CASSMGLAGAQYEQYF
cdr3_nt: TGTGCCAGTAGTATGGGACTAGCGGGAGCACAATACGAGCAGTACTTC

clone_size: NA
d_call: NA
j_call: TRBJ2-5
v_call: TRBV4-1
cdr3_aa: CASSQDGRADQETQYF
cdr3_nt: TGCGCCAGCAGCCAAGATGGGCGGGCCGACCAAGAGACCCAGTACTTC

clone_size: NA
d_call: NA
j_call: TRBJ2-6
v_call: TRBV19
cdr3_aa: CASKAPGANVLTF
cdr3_nt: TGTGCCAGTAAGGCTCCTGGGGCCAACGTCCTGACTTTC

clone_size: NA
d_call: NA
j_call: TRBJ2-5
v_call: TRBV29-1
cdr3_aa: CSVDKSQETQYF
cdr3_nt: TGCAGCGTTGATAAGTCCCAAGAGACCCAGTACTTC

clone_size: NA
d_call: TRBD1
j_call: TRBJ1-5
v_call: TRBV9
cdr3_aa: CASSAGQANQPQHF
cdr3_nt: TGTGCCAGCAGCGCGGGACAGGCGAATCAGCCCCAGCATTTT

clone_size: NA
d_call: NA
j_call: TRBJ1-1
v_call: TRBV5-1
cdr3_aa: CASSLGAAPVNTEAFF
cdr3_nt: TGCGCCAGCAGCTTGGGGGCAGCCCCAGTCAACACTGAAGCTTTCTTT

clone_size: NA
d_call: NA
j_call: TRBJ1-3
v_call: TRBV4-2
cdr3_aa: CASSQIDRSGNTIYF
cdr3_nt: TGTGCCAGCAGCCAAATAGATCGGTCTGGAAACACCATATATTTT

clone_size: NA
d_call: TRBD1
j_call: TRBJ2-5
v_call: TRBV19
cdr3_aa: CASSMGTGETQYF
cdr3_nt: TGTGCCAGTAGTATGGGGACAGGAGAGACCCAGTACTTC

clone_size: NA
d_call: TRBD1
j_call: TRBJ1-1
v_call: TRBV5-1
cdr3_aa: CASSLGTGGNTEAFF
cdr3_nt: TGCGCCAGCAGCTTGGGGACAGGGGGGAACACTGAAGCTTTCTTT

clone_size: NA
d_call: NA
j_call: TRBJ2-5
v_call: TRBV5-1
cdr3_aa: CASSLGQRETQYF
cdr3_nt: TGCGCCAGCAGTCTGGGGCAGCGGGAGACCCAGTACTTC

clone_size: once
d_call: TRBD2
j_call: TRBJ2-3
v_call: TRBV2
cdr3_aa: CASSGGGLADTDTQYF
cdr3_nt: TGTGCCAGCAGTGGGGGGGGACTAGCGGACACAGATACGCAGTATTTT

clone_size: NA
d_call: TRBD1
j_call: TRBJ1-6
v_call: TRBV5-4
cdr3_aa: CASQGGRTNSPLHF
cdr3_nt: TGTGCCAGCCAGGGGGGTCGGACGAATTCACCCCTCCACTTT